This T cell receptor beta chain originates from a study of blood T cell repertoires in COVID-19. Across the study: T cells, B-cell-depleted T cells, or PBMCs supplied cDNA or gDNA.

V was trimmed by 3 bases and J by 5 bases, leaving 19 bases between them. The CDR3 totals 16 residues. CDR1 and CDR2 (germline): LNHDA, SQIVND (reference sequence). In the study's own analysis: Researchers report that nucleated cell counts were estimated from reference gene primer amplification. Only in-frame clones appear in the TCRdb table, and some are missing; sequencing was by immunoSEQ multiplex PCR. V, J and clone size reflect that table, while D and trimming were determined from the DNA. The sample includes 220,000 or so clones, around 90% of them seen just once. Participants reported their clinical history, and cohort assignment relied on those reports.

The chain employs TRBV19 and TRBJ1-2; no clear D gene. The receptor was isolated from a man younger than 45 who had been exposed to COVID-19. Sequencing was carried out using PBMCs or T cells enriched from blood (not recorded which). The CDR3 sequence is CASSINREIVTYGYTF. In DNA, the CDR3 is TGTGCCAGTAGTATTAACAGAGAAATCGTTACGTATGGCTACACCTTC. The variable domain in full, completed from reference TRBV19 and TRBJ1-2, reads DGGITQSPKYLFRKEGQNVTLSCEQNLNHDAMYWYRQDPGQGLRLIYYSQIVNDFQKGDIAEGYSVSREKKESFPLTVTSAQKNPTAFYLCASSINREIVTYGYTFGSGTRLTVV.